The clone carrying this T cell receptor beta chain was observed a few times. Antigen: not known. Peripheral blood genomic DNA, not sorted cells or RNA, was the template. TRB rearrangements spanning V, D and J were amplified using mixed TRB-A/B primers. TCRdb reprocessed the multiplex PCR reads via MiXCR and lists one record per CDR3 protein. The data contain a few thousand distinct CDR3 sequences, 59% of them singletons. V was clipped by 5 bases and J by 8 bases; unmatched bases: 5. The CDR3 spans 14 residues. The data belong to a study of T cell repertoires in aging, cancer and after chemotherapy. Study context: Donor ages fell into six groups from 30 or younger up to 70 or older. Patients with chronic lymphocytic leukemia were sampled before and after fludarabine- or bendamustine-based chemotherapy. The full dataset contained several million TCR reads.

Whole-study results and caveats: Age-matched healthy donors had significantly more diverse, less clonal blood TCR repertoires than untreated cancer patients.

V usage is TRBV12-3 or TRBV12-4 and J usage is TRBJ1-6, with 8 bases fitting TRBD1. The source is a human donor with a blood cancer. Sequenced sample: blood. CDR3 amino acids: CASSLTGGDSPLHF. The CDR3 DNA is TGTGCCAGCAGTCTCACAGGGGGGGATTCACCCCTCCACTTT.